What follows are 32 T cell receptor beta chains derived from one specimen sequenced in a study of cytomegalovirus exposure and HLA in healthy donors. The study ran its PCR with 60 Vbeta and 13 Jbeta primers. Repertoires were generated with immunoSEQ multiplex PCR, while TCRdb's copy carries only in-frame clones and drops some. The data contain about 160,000 clones, 65% to 90% of them singletons. The sample comprised PBMCs. The source of these receptors is a human donor in good health.

This CDR3 is CATSRDPGTNYGYTF. CDR3 coding DNA: TGTGCCACCAGCAGAGATCCGGGAACTAACTATGGCTACACCTTC. The rearrangement joins TRBV15 to TRBJ1-2; no definite D call. V was shortened by 0 bases and J by 0 bases, with 8 bases between the two germline ends. The CDR3 is 15 residues long. CDR1 is LNHNV, CDR2 YYDKDF, per germline (reference sequence).

The chain employs TRBV29-1 and TRBJ2-1; no clear D gene. The CDR3 is 13 residues long. The V and J ends lost 4 bases and 8 bases respectively, with 15 bases between them. Germline loops: CDR1 SQVTM, CDR2 ANQGSEA. The CDR3 DNA reads TGCAGCGTTGGGCCAAGACTTGTGTATGAGCAGTTCTTC. Translation: CSVGPRLVYEQFF.

The rearrangement joins TRBV9 to TRBJ1-2, with 7 nucleotides matching TRBD1. The CDR3 covers 16 residues. Germline CDR1 reads SGDLS; CDR2 reads YYNGEE. V trimming: 3 bases; J trimming: 3 bases; junction bases outside the gene matches: 11. CDR3 amino acids: CASSGTGRGIDYGYTF. The CDR3, as DNA: TGTGCCAGCAGCGGGACAGGTCGGGGCATCGACTATGGCTACACCTTC.

Remarks on this clone: Its ends do not fully match the called genes, so a read error is possible. The same CDR3 is also encoded by other DNA sequences in this sample. V and J are TRBV7-2 and TRBJ2-7, with 10 bases that match TRBD2. In germline, CDR1 is SGHTA, CDR2 FQGNSA. The CDR3 loop spans 18 amino acids. CDR3 protein: CASSPKILAGDPSYEQYF. CDR3 in DNA: TGTGCCAGCAGCCCTAAGATTCTAGCGGGGGACCCCTCCTACGAGCAGTACTTT.

The chain employs TRBV10-3 and TRBJ2-3; weak D call: TRBD2 (6 bases). The CDR3 contains 16 residues. Germline CDR1 ENHRY, CDR2 SYGVKD. Trimming removed 0 bases from V and 0 bases from J, with 10 bases in between. CDR3 protein: CAISESGSGSTDTQYF. The DNA of the CDR3 is TGTGCCATCAGTGAGTCAGGTAGCGGAAGCACAGATACGCAGTATTTT.

This clone was recorded only once. This chain joins TRBV7-8 and TRBJ2-2; no clear D gene. Germline-derived CDR1 and CDR2 are SGHVS and FQNEAQ. The CDR3 is 15 amino acids. Trimming cost V 3 bases and J 0 bases, with 8 bases left between them. CDR3 DNA sequence: TGTGCCAGCAGCTTGGGCAGATCGAACACCGGGGAGCTGTTTTTT. It translates to CASSLGRSNTGELFF.

This clone occurred a few times. The chain is built from TRBV5-8 and TRBJ1-5, with a tentative D call TRBD1 (5 bases). The length of the CDR3 is 17 residues. Between the trimmed V and J ends, which lost 0 bases and 0 bases, there was a span of 13 bases. Germline CDR1 and CDR2: SGHTS and YDEGEE. The CDR3: CASSLELGHYSNQPQHF. The CDR3 bases are TGTGCCAGCAGCTTGGAATTGGGGCATTATAGCAATCAGCCCCAGCATTTT.

The count of this clone is one. The chain recombines TRBV19 with TRBJ1-2; D gene uncertain. This CDR3 has 15 residues. V was pared by 5 bases and J by 4 bases, with 17 bases between. Germline values: CDR1 LNHDA, CDR2 SQIVND (reference sequence). CDR3 loop: CASSFTERRFYGYTF. The CDR3 DNA reads as TGTGCCAGTAGTTTCACCGAGAGGAGGTTCTATGGCTACACCTTC.

The rearrangement joins TRBV7-9 to TRBJ1-2; D ambiguous. V was clipped by 1 base and J by 5 bases, with 8 bases between them. Germline V gene sequence: CDR1 SEHNR, CDR2 FQNEAQ (reference sequence). This CDR3 has 13 amino acids. CDR3 amino acids: CASSLVNGYGYTF. The CDR3 nucleotides are TGTGCCAGCAGCTTAGTGAACGGGTATGGCTACACCTTC.

The V and J genes are TRBV2 and TRBJ2-2; tentatively, D is TRBD1 (6 bases). V lost 7 bases and J lost 7, with 16 bases in between. The V gene's germline CDR1 is SNHLY and CDR2 FYNNEI. CDR3 length: 14 residues. DNA of the CDR3: TGTGCCAGCATCTCCGGGACATATATCGGGGAGCTGTTTTTT. This encodes CASISGTYIGELFF.

The V gene is TRBV4-1, the J gene TRBJ2-7; D is perhaps TRBD1 (7 bases). Trimming stripped 1 base from V and 2 bases from J, with 9 bases between. Germline-derived CDR1 and CDR2 are MGHRA and YSYEKL. The CDR3 sequence is 14 residues long. DNA for the CDR3: TGCGCCAGCAGCCAAGGCAGGGGGGCCTACGAGCAGTACTTC. Translated: CASSQGRGAYEQYF.

This rearrangement joins TRBV5-1 to TRBJ2-7; 7 positions agree with TRBD1. Germline V gives CDR1 SGHRS, CDR2 YFSETQ. V lost 4 bases, J lost 3 bases, and 7 bases stayed unmatched. The CDR3 runs to 14 residues. The CDR3 DNA is TGCGCCAGCAGCCTAGGAGGACAGGACTACGAGCAGTACTTC. Its translation: CASSLGGQDYEQYF.

The chain couples TRBV6-5 to TRBJ1-1; D not certain. CDR1 MNHEY and CDR2 SVGAGI come from the germline V gene. Trimming removed 0 bases at V and 4 bases at J, with 9 bases between. This CDR3 has 14 residues. CDR3 sequence reads: CASSYSGALTEAFF. The CDR3 DNA reads as TGTGCCAGCAGTTACTCGGGAGCCCTCACTGAAGCTTTCTTT.

The CDR3 sequence is CASSSYRVAKNIQYF. The CDR3 bases are TGTGCCAGCAGCTCATACCGGGTAGCCAAAAACATTCAGTACTTC. This chain uses TRBV5-4 with TRBJ2-4; D remains unclear. V gave up 3 bases and J gave up 0 bases, with 10 bases separating them. Germline CDR1 and CDR2: SGHNT and YYREEE (reference sequence). The CDR3 contains 15 residues.

This clone is a singleton in its sample. The chain combines TRBV5-1 with TRBJ1-2; 8 positions match TRBD1. The CDR3 consists of 15 residues. J gave up 8 bases and V 4 bases, and 13 bases lay outside the gene matches. Per the germline V gene, CDR1 is SGHRS and CDR2 is YFSETQ. As DNA, the CDR3 is TGCGCCAGCAGCGCATCCGGGACAGGAATTTACGGCTACACCTTC. Protein sequence: CASSASGTGIYGYTF.

The J gene is TRBJ2-2, the V gene TRBV5-5, with 8 bases fitting TRBD1. This CDR3 is 14 amino acids long. The ends lost 10 bases at V and 1 base at J; junction bases unmatched: 6. Germline V CDR1 and CDR2: SGHKS, YYEKEE (reference sequence). CDR3 coding DNA: TGTGCCTCTGGACAGGGTGTGAACACCGGGGAGCTGTTTTTT. This gives the protein CASGQGVNTGELFF.

The rearrangement uses TRBV19 and TRBJ1-1; 7 nucleotides match TRBD1. The germline V gene encodes CDR1 LNHDA and CDR2 SQIVND (reference sequence). V gave up 7 bases and J gave up 0 bases; unmatched junction bases: 5. The CDR3 sequence is 14 residues long. The CDR3 DNA reads as TGTGCCAGTACCATACAGGGGATGAACACTGAAGCTTTCTTT. Its protein product is CASTIQGMNTEAFF.

This clone was recorded once. The V gene is TRBV2, the J gene TRBJ2-7; 7 nucleotides agree with TRBD2. J was trimmed by 3 bases and V by 8 bases; bases with no gene match: 16. This CDR3 contains 16 residues. The germline CDR1 and CDR2 sequences are SNHLY and FYNNEI. This CDR3 is CASPGVSARGIYEQYF. The CDR3 DNA reads TGTGCCAGCCCCGGGGTATCGGCGCGGGGGATCTACGAGCAGTACTTC.

This chain uses TRBV6-1 with TRBJ2-5, with 9 nucleotides matching TRBD2. Per the germline V gene, CDR1 is MNHNS and CDR2 is SASEGT. This CDR3 contains 17 residues. Unmatched junction bases numbered 12, after V lost 2 bases and J lost 5 bases. The CDR3, as DNA: TGTGCCAGCAGTGAATGGTCTAGCGGGACATGGGGGGAGACCCAGTACTTC. This translates into CASSEWSSGTWGETQYF.

This clone appeared a single time. The chain couples TRBV5-1 to TRBJ1-6, with D tentatively TRBD1 (6 bases). This CDR3 has 14 residues. The germline CDR1 and CDR2 sequences are SGHRS and YFSETQ. With 4 bases removed from V and 5 bases from J, the gap between germline ends came to 10 bases. CDR3 sequence: CASSHREDNSPLHF. The CDR3, as DNA: TGCGCCAGCAGCCACAGGGAAGATAATTCACCCCTCCACTTT.

The chain employs TRBV11-2 and TRBJ2-2; possible D gene TRBD1, 5 bases. Per the germline V gene, CDR1 is SGHAT and CDR2 is FQNNGV. The V gene lost 4 bases and the J gene lost 3 bases, with 12 bases spanning the gap. The CDR3 has 15 residues. The CDR3 reads CASSSITGYTGELFF. The CDR3 DNA follows: TGTGCCAGCAGCTCAATTACAGGTTACACCGGGGAGCTGTTTTTT.

The chain uses TRBV19 and TRBJ1-5; possibly TRBD1 for D (6 bases). Per the germline V gene, CDR1 is LNHDA and CDR2 is SQIVND (reference sequence). Trimming removed 7 bases at V and 6 bases at J, with 10 bases between. This CDR3 region has 12 residues. The CDR3 DNA is TGTGCCAGTACCCAGGGGTTTCAGCCCCAGCATTTT. As protein: CASTQGFQPQHF. Using reference TRBV19 and TRBJ1-5 for the parts outside the CDR3, the full variable domain is DGGITQSPKYLFRKEGQNVTLSCEQNLNHDAMYWYRQDPGQGLRLIYYSQIVNDFQKGDIAEGYSVSREKKESFPLTVTSAQKNPTAFYLCASTQGFQPQHFGDGTRLSIL.

On this clone: A read error may account for a junction end that differs from germline. The CDR3 coding sequence is TGTGCTAGCAGCTTAGCGAGACAGGGCTATGAGCAGTTCTTC. It is translated as CASSLARQGYEQFF. The genes are TRBV7-7 and TRBJ2-1; 7 bases agree with TRBD1. Looked up from germline, CDR1 is SSHAT and CDR2 is FNYEAQ (reference sequence). There are 14 residues in the CDR3.

The chain is built from TRBV2 and TRBJ2-7, with D possibly matching TRBD1 (8 bases). Germline values: CDR1 SNHLY, CDR2 FYNNEI. There are 15 residues in the CDR3. The germline V and J ends were trimmed by 4 bases and 2 bases, with 15 bases remaining between them. Written as DNA, the CDR3 is TGTGCCAGCAGTGTCAGCGGGACAGGACCCTACGAGCAGTACTTC. This gives the protein CASSVSGTGPYEQYF.

The chain couples TRBV7-3 to TRBJ1-1; 9 positions agree with TRBD1. With V trimmed by 4 bases and J by 5 bases, 2 bases remained unmatched. CDR3 length: 13 residues. The germline gives CDR1 SGHTA, CDR2 FQGTGA. For the CDR3, the DNA is TGTGCCAGCAGCTGGACAGGGGTGACTGAAGCTTTCTTT. This sequence encodes CASSWTGVTEAFF.

J is TRBJ1-1 and V is TRBV18; D is perhaps TRBD1 (5 bases). Between the trimmed V and J ends, which lost 2 bases and 4 bases, there was a span of 11 bases. The CDR3 runs 14 residues. Looked up from germline, CDR1 is KGHSH and CDR2 is LQKENI. This CDR3 reads CASSPGADPTEAFF. Here the CDR3 DNA reads TGTGCCAGCTCACCAGGGGCAGACCCCACTGAAGCTTTCTTT. Full variable domain (outside the CDR3, taken from reference TRBV18 and TRBJ1-1): NAGVMQNPRHLVRRRGQEARLRCSPMKGHSHVYWYRQLPEEGLKFMVYLQKENIIDESGMPKERFSAEFPKEGPSILRIQQVVRGDSAAYFCASSPGADPTEAFFGQGTRLTVV.

The chain joins TRBV4-2 to TRBJ2-7; perhaps TRBD2 as D (6 bases). The CDR3 is made up of 15 amino acids. Trimming removed 1 base at V and 0 bases at J, with 10 bases between. Germline assignment: CDR1 LGHNA and CDR2 YNFKEQ. The CDR3 nucleotides read TGTGCCAGCAGCCAAGGGGCGGGGTCCTCCTACGAGCAGTACTTC. Protein sequence: CASSQGAGSSYEQYF.

DNA of the CDR3: TGTGCCACCAGCAGAGATCCCCCTGCAACTAATGAAAAACTGTTTTTT. Protein: CATSRDPPATNEKLFF. This chain links TRBV15 with TRBJ1-4; D gene unclear. The CDR3 consists of 16 residues. The V gene lost 0 bases and the J gene lost 0 bases, with 8 bases spanning the gap. Germline loops: CDR1 LNHNV, CDR2 YYDKDF (reference sequence).

The chain uses TRBV29-1 and TRBJ1-1; TRBD1 aligns across 11 bases. The J segment lost 5 bases and the V segment lost 7 bases, leaving 6 bases of the junction unmatched. Germline V gene lookup returns CDR1 SQVTM and CDR2 ANQGSEA. The CDR3 contains 13 residues. In nucleotides, the CDR3 is TGCAGCGCCGGGACAGGGGGAGGTACTGAAGCTTTCTTT. Amino acids: CSAGTGGGTEAFF. The variable domain in full, completed from reference TRBV29-1 and TRBJ1-1, reads SAVISQKPSRDICQRGTSLTIQCQVDSQVTMMFWYRQQPGQSLTLIATANQGSEATYESGFVIDKFPISRPNLTFSTLTVSNMSPEDSSIYLCSAGTGGGTEAFFGQGTRLTVV.

The table lists this clone with a count of one. V is TRBV9 and J is TRBJ2-4, with D possibly TRBD2 on 6 matching bases. Germline lookup yields CDR1 SGDLS and CDR2 YYNGEE. This CDR3 region has 13 residues. Trimming cost V 0 bases and J 6 bases, with 7 bases left between them. In DNA, the CDR3 is TGTGCCAGCAGCGTAGACGGGGGAAACATTCAGTACTTC. Translating it yields CASSVDGGNIQYF.

The chain joins TRBV5-4 to TRBJ2-5; D might be TRBD2 (6 bases). Trimming cost V 0 bases and J 5 bases, with 11 bases left between them. The CDR3 covers 14 residues. Germline V CDR1 and CDR2: SGHNT, YYREEE (reference sequence). CDR3 amino acids: CASSLDAGRETQYF. DNA for the CDR3: TGTGCCAGCAGCTTGGATGCGGGGCGGGAGACCCAGTACTTC.

This sequence joins TRBV9 and TRBJ2-3; 7 bases are a match to TRBD2. The germline gives CDR1 SGDLS, CDR2 YYNGEE. The CDR3 covers 16 residues. V gave up 3 bases and J gave up 1 base; unmatched junction bases: 8. CDR3 nucleotides: TGTGCCAGCAGCGCCTGGGGGGGATTGGGCACAGATACGCAGTATTTT. Its protein product is CASSAWGGLGTDTQYF.